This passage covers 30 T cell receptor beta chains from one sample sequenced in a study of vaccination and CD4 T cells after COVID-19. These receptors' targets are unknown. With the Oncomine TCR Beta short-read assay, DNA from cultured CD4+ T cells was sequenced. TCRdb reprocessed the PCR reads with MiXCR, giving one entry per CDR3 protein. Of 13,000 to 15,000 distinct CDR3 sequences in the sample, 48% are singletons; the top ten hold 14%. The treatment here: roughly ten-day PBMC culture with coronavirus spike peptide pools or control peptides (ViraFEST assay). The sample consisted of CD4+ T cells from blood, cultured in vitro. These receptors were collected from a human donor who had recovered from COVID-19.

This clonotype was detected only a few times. CDR3 coding DNA: TGCGCCAGCAGCTCAACCGGGACAGTTGACGAGCAGTACTTC. As protein: CASSSTGTVDEQYF. The genes are TRBV5-1 and TRBJ2-7, with 7 bases lining up with TRBD1. With 3 bases clipped from V and 5 bases from J, the junction kept 8 bases outside the gene matches. The CDR3 runs to 14 residues. Germline V gene sequence: CDR1 SGHRS, CDR2 YFSETQ.

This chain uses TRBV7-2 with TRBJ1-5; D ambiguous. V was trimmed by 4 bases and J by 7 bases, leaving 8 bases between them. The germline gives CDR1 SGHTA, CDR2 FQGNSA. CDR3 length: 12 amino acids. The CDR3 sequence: CASSYAGQPQHF. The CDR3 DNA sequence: TGTGCCAGCAGCTATGCGGGGCAGCCCCAGCATTTT.

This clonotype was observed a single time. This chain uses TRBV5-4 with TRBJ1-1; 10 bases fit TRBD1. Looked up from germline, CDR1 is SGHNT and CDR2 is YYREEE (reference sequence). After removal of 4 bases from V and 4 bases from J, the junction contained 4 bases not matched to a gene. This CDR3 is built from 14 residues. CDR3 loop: CASSRDRGPTEAFF. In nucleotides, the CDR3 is TGTGCCAGCAGCCGGGACAGGGGTCCCACTGAAGCTTTCTTT.

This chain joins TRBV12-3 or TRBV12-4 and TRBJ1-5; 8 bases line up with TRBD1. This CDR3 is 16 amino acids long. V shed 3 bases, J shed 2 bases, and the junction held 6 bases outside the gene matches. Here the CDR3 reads CASSLSQGAGNQPQHF. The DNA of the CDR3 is TGTGCCAGCAGTTTGTCGCAGGGGGCGGGCAATCAGCCCCAGCATTTT.

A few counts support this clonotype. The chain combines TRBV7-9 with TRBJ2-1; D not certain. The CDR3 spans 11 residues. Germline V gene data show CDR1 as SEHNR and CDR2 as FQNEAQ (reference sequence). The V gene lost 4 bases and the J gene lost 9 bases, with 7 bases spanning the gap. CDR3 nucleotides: TGTGCCAGCAGCTCCGTTTCTGAGCAGTTCTTC. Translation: CASSSVSEQFF. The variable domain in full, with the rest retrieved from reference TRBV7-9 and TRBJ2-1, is DTGVSQNPRHKITKRGQNVTFRCDPISEHNRLYWYRQTLGQGPEFLTYFQNEAQLEKSRLLSDRFSAERPKGSFSTLEIQRTEQGDSAMYLCASSSVSEQFFGPGTRLTVL.

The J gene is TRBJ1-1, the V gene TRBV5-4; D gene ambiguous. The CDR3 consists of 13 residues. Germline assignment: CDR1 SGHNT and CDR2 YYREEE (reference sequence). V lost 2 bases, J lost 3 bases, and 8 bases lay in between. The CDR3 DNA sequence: TGTGCCAGCAGCTTATCATCGGACACTGAAGCTTTCTTT. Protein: CASSLSSDTEAFF.

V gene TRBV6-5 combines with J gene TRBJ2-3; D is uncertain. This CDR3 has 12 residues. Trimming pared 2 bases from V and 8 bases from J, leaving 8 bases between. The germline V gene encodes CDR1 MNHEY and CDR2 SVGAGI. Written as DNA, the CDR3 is TGTGCCAGCAGTTACGGGGAAGGTACGCAGTATTTT. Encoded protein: CASSYGEGTQYF.

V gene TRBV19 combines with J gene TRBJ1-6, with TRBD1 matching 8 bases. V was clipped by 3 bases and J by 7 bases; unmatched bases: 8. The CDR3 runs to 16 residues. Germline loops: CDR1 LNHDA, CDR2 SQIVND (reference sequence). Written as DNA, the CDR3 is TGTGCCAGTAGTATTTCCCAACAGGGGGGGAATTCACCCCTCCACTTT. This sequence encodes CASSISQQGGNSPLHF.

In nucleotides, the CDR3 is TGTGCCAGCAGTTACTCGGGAATCTCTGGAAACACCATATATTTT. It codes for CASSYSGISGNTIYF. The chain combines TRBV6-2 or TRBV6-3 with TRBJ1-3; D gene ambiguous. The length of the CDR3 is 15 residues. V was trimmed by 0 bases and J by 0 bases, leaving 6 bases between them. Germline CDR1 and CDR2: MNHEY and SVGEGT.

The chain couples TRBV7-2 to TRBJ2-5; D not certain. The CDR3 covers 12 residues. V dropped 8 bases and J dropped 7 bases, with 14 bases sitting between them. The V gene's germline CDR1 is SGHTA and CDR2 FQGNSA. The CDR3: CASHGYLGTQYF. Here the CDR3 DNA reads TGTGCCAGCCACGGGTATCTGGGGACCCAGTACTTC.

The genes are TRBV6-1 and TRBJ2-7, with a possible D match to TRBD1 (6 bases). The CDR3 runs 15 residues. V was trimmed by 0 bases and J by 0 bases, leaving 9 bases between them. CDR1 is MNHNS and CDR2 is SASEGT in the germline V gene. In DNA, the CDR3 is TGTGCCAGCAGTGAAGCCTCGGACAGCTCCTACGAGCAGTACTTC. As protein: CASSEASDSSYEQYF.

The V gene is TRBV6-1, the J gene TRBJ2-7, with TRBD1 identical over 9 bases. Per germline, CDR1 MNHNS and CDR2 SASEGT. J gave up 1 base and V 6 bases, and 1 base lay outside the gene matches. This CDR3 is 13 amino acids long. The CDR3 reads CASRGTGSYEQYF. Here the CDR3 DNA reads TGTGCCAGCAGGGGGACAGGGTCCTACGAGCAGTACTTC.

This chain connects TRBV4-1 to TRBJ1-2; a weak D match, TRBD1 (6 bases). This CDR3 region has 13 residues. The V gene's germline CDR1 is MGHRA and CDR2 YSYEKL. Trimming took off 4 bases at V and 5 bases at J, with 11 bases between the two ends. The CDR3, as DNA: TGCGCCAGCAGCCTTTCAGGGGATTATGGCTACACCTTC. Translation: CASSLSGDYGYTF.

This CDR3 reads CSARLGGRTDTQYF. The CDR3 region has the DNA TGCAGTGCTAGACTGGGCGGGAGGACAGATACGCAGTATTTT. The chain combines TRBV20-1 with TRBJ2-3; the match to TRBD2 covers 8 bases. J gave up 3 bases and V 2 bases, and 4 bases lay outside the gene matches. CDR3 length: 14 residues. Germline values: CDR1 DFQATT, CDR2 SNEGSKA (reference sequence).

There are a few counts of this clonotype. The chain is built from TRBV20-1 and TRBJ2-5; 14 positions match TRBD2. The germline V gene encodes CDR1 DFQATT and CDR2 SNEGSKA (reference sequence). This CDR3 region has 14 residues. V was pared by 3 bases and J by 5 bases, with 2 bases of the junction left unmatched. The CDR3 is CSARTSGGVETQYF. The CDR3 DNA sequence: TGCAGTGCTAGGACTAGCGGGGGGGTGGAGACCCAGTACTTC.

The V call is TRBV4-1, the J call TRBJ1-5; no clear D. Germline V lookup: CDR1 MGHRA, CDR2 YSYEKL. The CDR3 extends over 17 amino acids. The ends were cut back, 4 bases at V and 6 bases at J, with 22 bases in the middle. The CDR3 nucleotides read TGCGCCAGCAGCCGATCCACCTACGGCAGCGACGGTCAGCCCCAGCATTTT. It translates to CASSRSTYGSDGQPQHF.

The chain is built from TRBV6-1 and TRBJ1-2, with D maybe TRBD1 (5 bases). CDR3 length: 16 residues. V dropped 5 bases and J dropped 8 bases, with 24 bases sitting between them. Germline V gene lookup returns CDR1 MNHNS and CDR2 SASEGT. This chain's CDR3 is CASSQRSRERFGGYTF. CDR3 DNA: TGTGCCAGCAGTCAGAGGTCCAGGGAACGCTTTGGGGGCTACACCTTC.

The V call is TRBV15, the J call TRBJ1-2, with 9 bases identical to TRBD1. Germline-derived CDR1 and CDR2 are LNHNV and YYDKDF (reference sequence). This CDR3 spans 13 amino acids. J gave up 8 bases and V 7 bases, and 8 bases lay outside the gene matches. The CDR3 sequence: CATTRTGEMGYTF. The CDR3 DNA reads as TGTGCCACCACTAGGACAGGGGAAATGGGCTACACCTTC.

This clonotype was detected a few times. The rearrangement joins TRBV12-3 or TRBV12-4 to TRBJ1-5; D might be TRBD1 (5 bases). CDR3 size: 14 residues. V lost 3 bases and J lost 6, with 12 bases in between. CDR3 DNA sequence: TGTGCCAGCAGTTTTTCCGGGGGGGGTCAGCCCCAGCATTTT. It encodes CASSFSGGGQPQHF.

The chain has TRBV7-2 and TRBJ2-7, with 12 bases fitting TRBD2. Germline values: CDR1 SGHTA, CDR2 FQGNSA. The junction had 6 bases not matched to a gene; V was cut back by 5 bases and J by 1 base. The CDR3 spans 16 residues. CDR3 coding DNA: TGTGCCAGCAGCCTATGGACTAGCGGGAAATCCTACGAGCAGTACTTC. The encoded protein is CASSLWTSGKSYEQYF. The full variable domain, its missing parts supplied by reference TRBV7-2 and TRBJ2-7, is GAGVSQSPSNKVTEKGKDVELRCDPISGHTALYWYRQSLGQGLEFLIYFQGNSAPDKSGLPSDRFSAERTGGSVSTLTIQRTQQEDSAVYLCASSLWTSGKSYEQYFGPGTRLTVT.

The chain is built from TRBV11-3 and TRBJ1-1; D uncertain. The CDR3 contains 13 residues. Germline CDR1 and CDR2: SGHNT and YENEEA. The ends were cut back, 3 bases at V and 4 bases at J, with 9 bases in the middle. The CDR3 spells CASSLVQFTEAFF. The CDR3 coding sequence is TGTGCCAGCAGCTTGGTACAGTTCACTGAAGCTTTCTTT.

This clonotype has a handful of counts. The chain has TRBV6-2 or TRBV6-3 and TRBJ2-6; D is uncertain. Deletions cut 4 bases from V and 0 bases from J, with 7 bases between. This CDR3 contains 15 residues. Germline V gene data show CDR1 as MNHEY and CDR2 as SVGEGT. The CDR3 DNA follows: TGTGCCAGCAGTTTAGTCCGCTCTGGGGCCAACGTCCTGACTTTC. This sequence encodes CASSLVRSGANVLTF.

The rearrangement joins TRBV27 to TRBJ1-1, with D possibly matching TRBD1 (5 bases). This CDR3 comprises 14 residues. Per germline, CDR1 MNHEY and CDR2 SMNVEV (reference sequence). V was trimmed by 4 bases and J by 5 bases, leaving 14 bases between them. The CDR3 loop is CASSSLEWGTEAFF. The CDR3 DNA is TGTGCCAGCAGTTCCTTAGAGTGGGGGACTGAAGCTTTCTTT.

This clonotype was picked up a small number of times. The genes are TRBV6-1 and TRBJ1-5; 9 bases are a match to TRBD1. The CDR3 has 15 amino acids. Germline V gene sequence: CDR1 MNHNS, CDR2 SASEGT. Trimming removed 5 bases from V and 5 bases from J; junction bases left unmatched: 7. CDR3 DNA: TGTGCCAGCAGTCTAAACAGGGGGCTGGATCAGCCCCAGCATTTT. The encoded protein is CASSLNRGLDQPQHF.

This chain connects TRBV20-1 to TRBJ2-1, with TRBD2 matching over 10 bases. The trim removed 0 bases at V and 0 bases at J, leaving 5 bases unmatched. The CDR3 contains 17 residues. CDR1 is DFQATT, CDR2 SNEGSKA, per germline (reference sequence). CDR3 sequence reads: CSARDPSGGASYNEQFF. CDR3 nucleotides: TGCAGTGCTAGAGATCCTAGCGGGGGTGCCTCCTACAATGAGCAGTTCTTC.

The CDR3 bases are TGTGCCAGCAGCTTGTCGGGGGCCCAAGAGACCCAGTACTTC. Translation gives CASSLSGAQETQYF. The V and J genes are TRBV7-9 and TRBJ2-5, with D possibly being TRBD1 or TRBD2 (6 bases each). CDR3 length: 14 amino acids. The germline gives CDR1 SEHNR, CDR2 FQNEAQ (reference sequence). Trimming took 3 bases from V and 1 from J, leaving 9 bases between them.

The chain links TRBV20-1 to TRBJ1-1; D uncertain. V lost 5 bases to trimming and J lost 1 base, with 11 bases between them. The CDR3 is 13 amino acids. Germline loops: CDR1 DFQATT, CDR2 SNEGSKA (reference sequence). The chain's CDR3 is CSALGRANTEAFF. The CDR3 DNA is TGCAGTGCTTTAGGAAGGGCGAACACTGAAGCTTTCTTT.

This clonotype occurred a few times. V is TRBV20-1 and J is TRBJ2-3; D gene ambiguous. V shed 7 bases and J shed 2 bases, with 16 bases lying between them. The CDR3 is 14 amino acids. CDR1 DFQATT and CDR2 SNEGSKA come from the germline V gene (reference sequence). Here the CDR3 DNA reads TGCAGTGTAAGCCGCCTTGCCAACACAGATACGCAGTATTTT. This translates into CSVSRLANTDTQYF.

The CDR3 bases are TGTGCCAGCAGTTTAGTCCCGGGACAAAGCTATGGCTACACCTTC. Translating it yields CASSLVPGQSYGYTF. This chain joins TRBV27 and TRBJ1-2; a possible D gene is TRBD1 (6 bases). The germline V gene has CDR1 MNHEY and CDR2 SMNVEV (reference sequence). V was shortened by 2 bases and J by 4 bases, with 14 bases between the two germline ends. The CDR3 runs to 15 residues.

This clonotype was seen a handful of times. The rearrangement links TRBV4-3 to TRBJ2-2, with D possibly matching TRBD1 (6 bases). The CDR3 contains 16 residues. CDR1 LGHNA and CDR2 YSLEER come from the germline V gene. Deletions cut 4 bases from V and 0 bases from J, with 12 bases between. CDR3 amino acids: CASSRHRESNTGELFF. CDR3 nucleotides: TGCGCCAGCAGCCGTCACAGGGAATCGAACACCGGGGAGCTGTTTTTT.